The entry below gives a single T cell receptor (beta chain) sequence along with its context. What it binds is unknown. The source of the sample is a study of T-cell reconstitution after alpha-beta-depleted transplantation in children. Unique molecular identifiers tagged the TCRbeta library. TCRdb reprocessed the PCR reads via MiXCR and lists one record per CDR3 protein. This sample has over 400,000 distinct CDR3 sequences, with 43% found just once. From germline, CDR1 is SQVTM and CDR2 ANQGSEA. V dropped 3 bases and J dropped 2 bases, with 7 bases sitting between them. This CDR3 region has 13 residues. Overall study results and limits: Several hundred expanded graft clones reportedly gave rise to the alpha-beta T cells present about two months after transplant. Day-60 TCRbeta diversity that was high in some patients was derived from surviving recipient T cells and thymic progenitors.

The chain links TRBV29-1 to TRBJ2-2; D gene uncertain. The TCR sequence derives from a girl aged 2-9 years with aplastic anemia, due to receive a stem cell transplant. The input for sequencing was PBMCs, taken before TCRalphabeta/CD19-depleted stem cell transplant. The CDR3 region has the DNA TGCAGCGTTGAGACGGATAACACCGGGGAGCTGTTTTTT. This sequence encodes CSVETDNTGELFF.